The present T cell receptor beta chain was sequenced within a study of T cell responses to AZD1222 COVID-19 vaccine. Study as a whole: Combined were second doses at about 4 or about 12 weeks.

This clone was recorded only once. Its cognate antigen is unknown. Measured with immunoSEQ multiplex PCR; TCRdb has only the in-frame clones, and not every one. The table includes about 88,000 clones, about 89% detected once. General study results and limits: It was only after the peak T cell response that any repertoires were sampled. Donors were mostly white British, more females; clonal diversity possibly underestimated. With dominance at 160-218 and 743-854, vaccine-associated CD4 TCRs spanned spike.

Trimming pared 0 bases from V and 0 bases from J, leaving 15 bases between. Germline CDR1 SQVTM, CDR2 ANQGSEA. This CDR3 is built from 16 residues. The TCR was taken from an adult in good health. The chain combines TRBV29-1 with TRBJ2-7, with D possibly matching TRBD2 (7 bases). Material: peripheral blood, obtained on day 0 of AZD1222 vaccination. This chain's CDR3 is CSVEETPRGGSYEQYF. Written as DNA, the CDR3 is TGCAGCGTTGAAGAAACCCCAAGGGGGGGCTCCTACGAGCAGTACTTC.